The 28 T cell receptor beta chains reported below all come from one sample, sequenced in a study of T-cell memory formation after mild COVID-19 (dated by TCRdb to the early 2020s). Library preparation was by 5' RACE. Sequencing was performed on an Illumina NovaSeq 6000. The public reads were quality trimmed at Q25 with fastp and then assembled into clones with MiXCR by TCRdb, keeping productive beta chains. Rows with a matching CDR3 protein are joined into one entry that keeps the most common DNA and genes. For this sample there are roughly 450,000 distinct CDR3 sequences; about 20% appear just once. About 12% of the sample belongs to the ten largest clones. The sequenced material came from PBMCs or a T cell subset sorted from them (not recorded which). These receptors came from an adult woman who had mild COVID-19 (a few samples of this study predate the infection). The sample titles of this study are shuffled in the database, so cell type and time point are left out; the donor was told from shared clones.

There are a few counts of this clonotype. This sequence joins TRBV6-2 or TRBV6-3 and TRBJ2-7; 7 nucleotides line up with TRBD2. Germline CDR1 reads MNHEY; CDR2 reads SVGEGT. This CDR3 is built from 14 residues. Unmatched junction bases numbered 5, after V lost 6 bases and J lost 0 bases. The CDR3 sequence is CASRPGTNSYEQYF. CDR3 sequence (DNA): TGTGCCAGCAGGCCCGGGACTAACTCCTACGAGCAGTACTTC.

This clonotype was found many times. This chain uses TRBV6-2 or TRBV6-3 with TRBJ2-3; D gene uncertain. Trimming took 2 bases from V and 4 from J, leaving 1 base between them. CDR1 is MNHEY and CDR2 is SVGEGT in the germline V gene. This CDR3 has 11 amino acids. This chain's CDR3 is CASSYPDTQYF. The CDR3 nucleotides read TGTGCCAGCAGTTACCCAGATACGCAGTATTTT.

This clonotype has a handful of counts. The CDR3 sequence: CASIDLGQGEAGANVLTF. CDR3 nucleotide sequence: TGTGCCAGCATCGACCTGGGACAGGGGGAGGCTGGGGCCAACGTCCTGACTTTC. This rearrangement joins TRBV6-6 to TRBJ2-6; 11 positions match TRBD1. From germline, CDR1 is MNHNY and CDR2 SVGAGI (reference sequence). The CDR3 runs 18 residues. V lost 7 bases and J lost 2; bases outside the gene matches: 10.

A remark on this clonotype: Given a much more abundant clone one base away, this may be a read error. The rearrangement uses TRBV11-3 and TRBJ2-3, with D uncertain. CDR1 is SGHNT, CDR2 YENEEA, per germline. The CDR3 runs 13 residues. CDR3 in amino acids: CANSNGYTDTQYF. DNA for the CDR3: TGTGCCAACAGCAACGGGTACACAGATACGCAGTATTTT.

CDR3 coding DNA: TGTGCAAGTCGCTTAGCAACAGGGGCGGAGGTGGTCGGAGAGCAGTACTTC. This encodes CASRLATGAEVVGEQYF. This rearrangement joins TRBV12-2 to TRBJ2-7; the tabulated D call, TRBD1, remains unverified against the DNA. TRBV12-2 is labeled a pseudogene. CDR3 length equals 17 residues.

This clonotype came up a few times. The rearrangement links TRBV2 to TRBJ2-1; 9 bases line up with TRBD1. Losses at the gene ends were 8 bases for V and 3 bases for J; bases not matched to a gene: 5. This CDR3 has 14 amino acids. CDR1 is SNHLY, CDR2 FYNNEI, per germline. The CDR3, as DNA: TGTGCCAGCTCACAGGGGGCAGGCTACAATGAGCAGTTCTTC. The encoded protein is CASSQGAGYNEQFF.

V and J are TRBV12-3 or TRBV12-4 and TRBJ1-1; 12 bases match TRBD1. The CDR3 runs 14 residues. Trimming at V came to 5 bases and at J to 9 bases, leaving 7 bases not matched to a gene. The CDR3 region has the DNA TGTGCCAGCAGTGTGGGACAGGGGGCAGACCAAGCTTTCTTT. Translated: CASSVGQGADQAFF.

CDR3 sequence reads: CASRTSSGSYEQYF. The DNA of the CDR3 is TGTGCCAGCCGGACTAGCTCCGGCTCCTACGAGCAGTACTTC. The rearrangement joins TRBV27 to TRBJ2-7; 8 bases match TRBD2. CDR1 MNHEY and CDR2 SMNVEV come from the germline V gene (reference sequence). The CDR3 contains 14 residues. Trimming removed 8 bases from V and 0 bases from J; junction bases left unmatched: 6.

This clonotype appeared a few times. The chain has TRBV7-6 and TRBJ2-1, with D perhaps matching TRBD1 or TRBD2 (6 bases each). V dropped 7 bases and J dropped 5 bases, with 15 bases sitting between them. The CDR3 is 14 amino acids. The germline gives CDR1 SGHVS, CDR2 FNYEAQ. The CDR3 coding sequence is TGTGCCAGCATCGGGGGCGGAGGGAACAATGAGCAGTTCTTC. This encodes CASIGGGGNNEQFF.

On this clonotype itself: This may arise from a read error, as a much more abundant clone is one base away. V is TRBV12-3 or TRBV12-4 and J is TRBJ2-3; no firm D call. The ends were cut back, 0 bases at V and 6 bases at J, with 10 bases in the middle. The CDR3 has 14 residues. The CDR3, as DNA: TGTGCCAGCAGTTTAGCGCTTCATCCGGATACGCAGTATTTT. This sequence encodes CASSLALHPDTQYF.

The rearrangement joins TRBV4-1 to TRBJ2-6, with TRBD2 matching over 11 bases. Germline V gives CDR1 MGHRA, CDR2 YSYEKL. After removal of 4 bases from V and 3 bases from J, the junction contained 2 bases not matched to a gene. CDR3 length: 16 residues. This CDR3 is CASSLAGGLGANVLTF. The CDR3 coding sequence is TGCGCCAGCAGCCTAGCGGGGGGGCTTGGGGCCAACGTCCTGACTTTC.

The chain links TRBV12-3 or TRBV12-4 to TRBJ1-6; D call uncertain. With 7 bases removed from V and 7 bases from J, the gap between germline ends came to 8 bases. The CDR3 totals 12 residues. CDR3 coding DNA: TGTGCCAGCAAAAGGGTAAATTCACCCCTCCACTTT. As protein: CASKRVNSPLHF.

The rearrangement links TRBV11-2 to TRBJ1-1; the D is unclear. This CDR3 spans 13 amino acids. Germline assignment: CDR1 SGHAT and CDR2 FQNNGV. V was trimmed by 3 bases and J by 4 bases, leaving 9 bases between them. The CDR3 DNA sequence: TGTGCCAGCAGCTTCCAAAGTGGCACTGAAGCTTTCTTT. Protein sequence: CASSFQSGTEAFF.

This rearrangement joins TRBV7-8 to TRBJ1-1, with D perhaps TRBD1 (5 bases). V was pared by 5 bases and J by 0 bases, with 22 bases between. Looked up from germline, CDR1 is SGHVS and CDR2 is FQNEAQ. The CDR3 length is 18 residues. In DNA form, the CDR3 reads TGTGCCAGCAGCCTCCTCAGGGAGCGTGGGATACTGAACACTGAAGCTTTCTTT. Protein product: CASSLLRERGILNTEAFF.

The rearrangement joins TRBV15 to TRBJ2-7; possible D gene TRBD1, 5 bases. Trimming removed 1 base from V and 6 bases from J, with 13 bases in between. The germline CDR1 and CDR2 sequences are LNHNV and YYDKDF (reference sequence). The CDR3 is 14 amino acids. The CDR3 DNA is TGTGCCACCAGCAGAGTTGCAGGGAAGATCGAGCAGTACTTC. Translation: CATSRVAGKIEQYF. The full variable domain, its missing parts supplied by reference TRBV15 and TRBJ2-7, is DAMVIQNPRYQVTQFGKPVTLSCSQTLNHNVMYWYQQKSSQAPKLLFHYYDKDFNNEADTPDNFQSRRPNTSFCFLDIRSPGLGDTAMYLCATSRVAGKIEQYFGPGTRLTVT.

This clonotype was seen only a few times. V gene TRBV27 combines with J gene TRBJ2-3; TRBD1 matches at 7 bases. The CDR3 contains 18 residues. Germline trimming cut 2 bases from V and 1 base from J; bases unmatched to any gene: 12. Looked up from germline, CDR1 is MNHEY and CDR2 is SMNVEV (reference sequence). CDR3 sequence: CASSLEVGTVGGTDTQYF. DNA of the CDR3: TGTGCCAGCAGTTTAGAGGTGGGGACAGTTGGGGGCACAGATACGCAGTATTTT.

This clonotype appeared many times. The chain uses TRBV20-1 and TRBJ1-6, with unresolved D. With 1 base removed from V and 9 bases from J, the gap between germline ends came to 13 bases. The CDR3 has 14 residues. Looked up from germline, CDR1 is DFQATT and CDR2 is SNEGSKA (reference sequence). CDR3 coding DNA: TGCAGTGCTAGAGTCGGCAGTTCTTCTTCACCCCTCCACTTT. This encodes CSARVGSSSSPLHF.

This sequence joins TRBV3-1 and TRBJ2-1, with 9 bases fitting TRBD2. CDR1 is LGHDT, CDR2 YNNKEL, per germline (reference sequence). The CDR3 spans 15 residues. The V and J ends lost 6 bases and 4 bases, in that order; junction bases with no gene match: 7. The CDR3 coding sequence is TGTGCCAGCAGTTATGCGGGGGGGCGTTACAATGAGCAGTTCTTC. Protein sequence: CASSYAGGRYNEQFF.

This chain joins TRBV6-5 and TRBJ2-5; D ambiguous. V shed 4 bases and J shed 1 base, with 7 bases lying between them. This CDR3 is built from 13 residues. Germline V CDR1 and CDR2: MNHEY, SVGAGI. CDR3 coding DNA: TGTGCCAGCAGTTTGTTCTCCCAAGAGACCCAGTACTTC. Protein: CASSLFSQETQYF.

The sample holds many counts of this clonotype. V gene TRBV7-2 combines with J gene TRBJ1-2; the match to TRBD1 covers 8 bases. V was pared by 1 base and J by 4 bases, with 2 bases of the junction left unmatched. The germline gives CDR1 SGHTA, CDR2 FQGNSA. The CDR3 covers 14 residues. The CDR3 region is CASSLGQGAYGYTF. The CDR3 DNA is TGTGCCAGCAGCTTAGGGCAGGGGGCCTATGGCTACACCTTC.

The chain links TRBV15 to TRBJ2-7; perhaps D is TRBD1 or TRBD2 (5 bases each). The length of the CDR3 is 14 residues. Germline V gene data show CDR1 as LNHNV and CDR2 as YYDKDF (reference sequence). V lost 5 bases and J lost 4, with 15 bases in between. In DNA, the CDR3 is TGTGCCACCAGCGGGGACCCCTCGGGTTACGAGCAGTACTTC. This translates into CATSGDPSGYEQYF. The full variable domain, its missing parts supplied by reference TRBV15 and TRBJ2-7, is DAMVIQNPRYQVTQFGKPVTLSCSQTLNHNVMYWYQQKSSQAPKLLFHYYDKDFNNEADTPDNFQSRRPNTSFCFLDIRSPGLGDTAMYLCATSGDPSGYEQYFGPGTRLTVT.

This clonotype was observed a few times. This chain uses TRBV5-1 with TRBJ2-7; D tentatively reads TRBD1 or TRBD2 (5 bases each). The V end was cut by 1 base, the J end by 5 bases, with 16 bases between. This CDR3 contains 15 residues. The germline V gene encodes CDR1 SGHRS and CDR2 YFSETQ. In nucleotides, the CDR3 is TGCGCCAGCAGCTTGTCCGGGACGGCATTTCACGAGCAGTACTTC. Translated, it gives CASSLSGTAFHEQYF. The full variable domain, in which reference TRBV5-1 and TRBJ2-7 provide the parts outside the CDR3, is KAGVTQTPRYLIKTRGQQVTLSCSPISGHRSVSWYQQTPGQGLQFLFEYFSETQRNKGNFPGRFSGRQFSNSRSEMNVSTLELGDSALYLCASSLSGTAFHEQYFGPGTRLTVT.

This chain connects TRBV29-1 to TRBJ2-3, with 7 nucleotides matching TRBD1. The V gene end was trimmed by 5 bases and the J gene end by 0 bases; junction bases not matched to a gene: 5. The CDR3 sequence is 14 residues long. CDR1 SQVTM and CDR2 ANQGSEA come from the germline V gene. Written as DNA, the CDR3 is TGCAGCGTTCGACCGGGACAGAGCACAGATACGCAGTATTTT. It is translated as CSVRPGQSTDTQYF.

The CDR3 sequence: CASTRRVNTEAFF. CDR3 coding DNA: TGTGCCAGCACGCGCCGGGTGAACACTGAAGCTTTCTTT. V is TRBV12-3 or TRBV12-4 and J is TRBJ1-1, with D uncertain. V lost 7 bases, J lost 0 bases, and 9 bases lay in between. CDR3 length: 13 amino acids.

V usage is TRBV6-5 and J usage is TRBJ2-1, with unresolved D. CDR1 and CDR2 from the germline V gene are MNHEY and SVGAGI. V was pared by 0 bases and J by 8 bases, with 14 bases between. This CDR3 comprises 15 residues. CDR3 nucleotides: TGTGCCAGCAGTTACTCGATTAACAGAAGGGATGAGCAGTTCTTC. It translates to CASSYSINRRDEQFF.

In this sample, this clonotype turned up a few times. This sequence joins TRBV18 and TRBJ1-1; D is perhaps TRBD1 (5 bases). Germline CDR1 and CDR2: KGHSH and LQKENI. V was clipped by 0 bases and J by 0 bases, with 8 bases between them. The CDR3 consists of 15 residues. The CDR3 protein is CASSPPKGVNTEAFF. CDR3 nucleotides: TGTGCCAGCTCACCACCAAAAGGGGTGAACACTGAAGCTTTCTTT.

This clonotype was seen a single time. The chain is built from TRBV30 and TRBJ2-1, with 7 bases aligning to TRBD2. The trim removed 0 bases at V and 5 bases at J, leaving 13 bases unmatched. This CDR3 contains 17 residues. From germline, CDR1 is GTSNPN and CDR2 SVGIG (reference sequence). The DNA of the CDR3 is TGTGCCTGGAGTGTACTAGCAGCGGGACTGGATCACAATGAGCAGTTCTTC. This codes for CAWSVLAAGLDHNEQFF.

This clonotype was detected a few times. The gene calls are TRBV6-5 and TRBJ1-1; D is perhaps TRBD1 (6 bases). The germline gives CDR1 MNHEY, CDR2 SVGAGI. This CDR3 spans 13 amino acids. V was trimmed by 2 bases and J by 10 bases, leaving 14 bases between them. For the CDR3, the DNA is TGTGCCAGCAGTTACCCTCCGCAGGGGATAGCTTTCTTT. It codes for CASSYPPQGIAFF.